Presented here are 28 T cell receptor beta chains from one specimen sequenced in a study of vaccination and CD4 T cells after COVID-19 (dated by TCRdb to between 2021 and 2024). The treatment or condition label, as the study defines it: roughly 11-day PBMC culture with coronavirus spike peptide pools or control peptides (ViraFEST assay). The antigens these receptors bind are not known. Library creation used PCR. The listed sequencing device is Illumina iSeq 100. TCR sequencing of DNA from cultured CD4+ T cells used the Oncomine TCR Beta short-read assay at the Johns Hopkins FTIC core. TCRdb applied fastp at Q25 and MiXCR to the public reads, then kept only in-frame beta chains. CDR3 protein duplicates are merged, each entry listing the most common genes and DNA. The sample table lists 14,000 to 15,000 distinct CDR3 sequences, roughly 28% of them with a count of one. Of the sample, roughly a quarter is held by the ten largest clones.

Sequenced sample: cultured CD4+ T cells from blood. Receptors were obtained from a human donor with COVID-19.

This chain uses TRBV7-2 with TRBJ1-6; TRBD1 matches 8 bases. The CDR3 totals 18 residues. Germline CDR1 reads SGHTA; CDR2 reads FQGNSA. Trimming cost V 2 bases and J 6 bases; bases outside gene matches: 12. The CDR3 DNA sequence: TGTGCCAGCAGCTTAATGCAGGGGGCGATATTCCCTAATTCACCCCTCCACTTT. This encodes CASSLMQGAIFPNSPLHF.

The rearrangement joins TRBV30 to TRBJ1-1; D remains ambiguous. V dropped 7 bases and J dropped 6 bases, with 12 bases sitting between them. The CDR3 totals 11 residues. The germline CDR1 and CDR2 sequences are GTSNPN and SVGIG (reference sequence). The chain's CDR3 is CASWAKAEAFF. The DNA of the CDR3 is TGTGCCTCCTGGGCCAAGGCTGAAGCTTTCTTT.

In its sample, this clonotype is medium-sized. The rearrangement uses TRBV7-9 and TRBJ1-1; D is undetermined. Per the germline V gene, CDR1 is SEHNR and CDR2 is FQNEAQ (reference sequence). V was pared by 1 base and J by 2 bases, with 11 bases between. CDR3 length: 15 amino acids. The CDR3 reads CASSLGLGRNTEAFF. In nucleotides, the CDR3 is TGTGCCAGCAGCTTAGGGTTAGGGCGAAACACTGAAGCTTTCTTT.

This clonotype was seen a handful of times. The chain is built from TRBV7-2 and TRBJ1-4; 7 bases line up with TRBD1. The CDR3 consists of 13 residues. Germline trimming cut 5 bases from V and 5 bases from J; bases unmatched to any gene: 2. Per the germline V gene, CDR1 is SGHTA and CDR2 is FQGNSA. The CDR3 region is CASSPGQNEKLFF. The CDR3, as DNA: TGTGCCAGCAGCCCGGGACAGAATGAAAAACTGTTTTTT. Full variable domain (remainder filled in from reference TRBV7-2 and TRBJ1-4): GAGVSQSPSNKVTEKGKDVELRCDPISGHTALYWYRQSLGQGLEFLIYFQGNSAPDKSGLPSDRFSAERTGGSVSTLTIQRTQQEDSAVYLCASSPGQNEKLFFGSGTQLSVL.

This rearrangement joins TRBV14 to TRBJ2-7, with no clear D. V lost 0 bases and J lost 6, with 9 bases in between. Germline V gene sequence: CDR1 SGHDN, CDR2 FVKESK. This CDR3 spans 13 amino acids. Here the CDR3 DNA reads TGTGCCAGCAGCCAAGAACTGGCCAGCGAGCAGTACTTC. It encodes CASSQELASEQYF.

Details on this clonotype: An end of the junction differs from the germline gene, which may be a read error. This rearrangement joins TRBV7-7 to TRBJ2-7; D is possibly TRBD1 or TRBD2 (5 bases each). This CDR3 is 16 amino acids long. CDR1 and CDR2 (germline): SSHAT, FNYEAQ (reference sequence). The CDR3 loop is CASSPVSGQGFHEQYF. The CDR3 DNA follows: TGTGCTAGCAGTCCCGTCTCGGGGCAGGGTTTCCACGAGCAGTACTTC.

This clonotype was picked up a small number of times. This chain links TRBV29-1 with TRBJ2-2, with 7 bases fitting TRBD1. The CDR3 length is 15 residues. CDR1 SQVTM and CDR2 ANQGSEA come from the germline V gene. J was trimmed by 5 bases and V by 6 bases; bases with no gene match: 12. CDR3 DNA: TGCAGCGTGAGGGGCACAGGGGCCGGTACCGGGGAGCTGTTTTTT. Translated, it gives CSVRGTGAGTGELFF.

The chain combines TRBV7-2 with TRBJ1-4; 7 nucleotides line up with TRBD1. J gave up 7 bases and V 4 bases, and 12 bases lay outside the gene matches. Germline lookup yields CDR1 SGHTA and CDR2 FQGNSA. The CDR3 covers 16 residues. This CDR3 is CASSSTTGTVSEKLFF. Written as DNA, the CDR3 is TGTGCCAGCAGCTCAACGACGGGGACAGTCAGTGAAAAACTGTTTTTT.

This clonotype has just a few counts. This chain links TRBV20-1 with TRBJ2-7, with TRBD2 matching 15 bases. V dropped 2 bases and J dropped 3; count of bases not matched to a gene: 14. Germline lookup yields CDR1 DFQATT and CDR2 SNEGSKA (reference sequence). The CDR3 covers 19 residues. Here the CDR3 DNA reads TGCAGTGCTAGACCCCCTATGGGACTAGCGGGGGGCAGCCTCTACGAGCAGTACTTC. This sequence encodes CSARPPMGLAGGSLYEQYF.

The chain's CDR3 is CASSPYSGTGHNEQFF. CDR3 sequence (DNA): TGTGCCAGCAGTCCCTACTCCGGGACAGGACACAATGAGCAGTTCTTC. The J gene is TRBJ2-1, the V gene TRBV28, with 8 bases fitting TRBD1. Trimming at V came to 5 bases and at J to 5 bases, leaving 11 bases not matched to a gene. The CDR3 length is 16 residues. Germline CDR1 and CDR2: MDHEN and SYDVKM.

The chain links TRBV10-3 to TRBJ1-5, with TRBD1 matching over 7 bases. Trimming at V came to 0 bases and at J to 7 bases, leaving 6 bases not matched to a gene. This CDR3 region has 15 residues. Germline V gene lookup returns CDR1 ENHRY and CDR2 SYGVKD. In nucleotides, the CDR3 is TGTGCCATCAGTGAGTCAGGGGGCTCGGAGCAGCCCCAGCATTTT. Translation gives CAISESGGSEQPQHF.

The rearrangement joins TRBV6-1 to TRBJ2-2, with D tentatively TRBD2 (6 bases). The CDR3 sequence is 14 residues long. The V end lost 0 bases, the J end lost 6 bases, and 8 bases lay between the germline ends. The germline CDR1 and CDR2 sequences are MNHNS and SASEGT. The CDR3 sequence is CASSEARRAGELFF. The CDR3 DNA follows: TGTGCCAGCAGTGAAGCGCGGAGGGCCGGGGAGCTGTTTTTT.

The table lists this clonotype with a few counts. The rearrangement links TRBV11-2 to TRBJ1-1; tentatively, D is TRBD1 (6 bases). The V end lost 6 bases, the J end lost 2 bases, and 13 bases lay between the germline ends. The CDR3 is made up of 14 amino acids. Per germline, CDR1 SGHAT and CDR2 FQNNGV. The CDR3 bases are TGTGCCAGCAGAACCGGGACAACTAACACTGAAGCTTTCTTT. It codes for CASRTGTTNTEAFF.

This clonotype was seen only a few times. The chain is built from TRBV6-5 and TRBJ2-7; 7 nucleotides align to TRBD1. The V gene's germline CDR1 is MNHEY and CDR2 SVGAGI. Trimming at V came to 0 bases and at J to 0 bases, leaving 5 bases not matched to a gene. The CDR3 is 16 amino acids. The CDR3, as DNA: TGTGCCAGCAGTTACTCGACAGGGTACCCCTCCTACGAGCAGTACTTC. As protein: CASSYSTGYPSYEQYF.

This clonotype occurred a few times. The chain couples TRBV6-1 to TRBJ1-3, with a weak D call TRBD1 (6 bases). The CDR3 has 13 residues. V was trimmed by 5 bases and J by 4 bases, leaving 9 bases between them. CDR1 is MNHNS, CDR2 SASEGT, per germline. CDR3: CASSQGQGNTIYF. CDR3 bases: TGTGCCAGCAGTCAAGGACAGGGAAACACCATATATTTT.

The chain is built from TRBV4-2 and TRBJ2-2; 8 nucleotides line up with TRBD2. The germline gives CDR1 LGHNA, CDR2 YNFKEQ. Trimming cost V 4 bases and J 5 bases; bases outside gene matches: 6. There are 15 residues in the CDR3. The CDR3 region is CASSLGASGTGELFF. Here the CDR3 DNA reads TGTGCCAGCAGCCTAGGGGCTAGCGGGACCGGGGAGCTGTTTTTT.

In nucleotides, the CDR3 is TGTGCCAGCAGCTTAGGGGGGCTAGCGGGGGTGTCCTACGAGCAGTACTTC. Translated, it gives CASSLGGLAGVSYEQYF. The rearrangement joins TRBV7-9 to TRBJ2-1; TRBD2 matches 10 bases. The DNA end lines up better with TRBJ2-7; the J call may be wrong. Looked up from germline, CDR1 is SEHNR and CDR2 is FQNEAQ (reference sequence). The length of the CDR3 is 17 residues.

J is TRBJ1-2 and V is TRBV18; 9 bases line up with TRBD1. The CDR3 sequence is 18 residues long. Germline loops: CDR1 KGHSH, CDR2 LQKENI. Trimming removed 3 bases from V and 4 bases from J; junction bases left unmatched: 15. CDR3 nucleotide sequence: TGTGCCAGCTCACCCACTGGGTCGGGACAGGGAAGTTCCTATGGCTACACCTTC. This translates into CASSPTGSGQGSSYGYTF.

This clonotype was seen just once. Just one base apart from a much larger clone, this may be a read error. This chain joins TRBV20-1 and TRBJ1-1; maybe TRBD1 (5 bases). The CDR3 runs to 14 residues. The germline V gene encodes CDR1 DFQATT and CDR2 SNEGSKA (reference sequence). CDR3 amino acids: CGAQRDSLNTEAFF. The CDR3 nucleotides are TGCGGTGCTCAAAGGGACTCATTGAACACTGAAGCTTTCTTT.

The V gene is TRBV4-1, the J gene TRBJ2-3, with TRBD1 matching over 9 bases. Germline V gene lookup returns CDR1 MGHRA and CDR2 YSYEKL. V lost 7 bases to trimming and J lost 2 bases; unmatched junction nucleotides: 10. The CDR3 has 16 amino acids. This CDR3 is CASTYRGQGNTDTQYF. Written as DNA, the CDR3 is TGCGCCAGCACTTATCGGGGACAGGGAAACACAGATACGCAGTATTTT.

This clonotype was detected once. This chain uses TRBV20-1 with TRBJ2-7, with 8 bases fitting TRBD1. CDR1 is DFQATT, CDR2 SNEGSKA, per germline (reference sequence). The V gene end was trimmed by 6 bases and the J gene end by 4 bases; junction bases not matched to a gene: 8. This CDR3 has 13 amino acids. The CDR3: CSAPRTGIYEQYF. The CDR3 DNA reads TGCAGTGCCCCCCGGACAGGGATTTACGAGCAGTACTTC.

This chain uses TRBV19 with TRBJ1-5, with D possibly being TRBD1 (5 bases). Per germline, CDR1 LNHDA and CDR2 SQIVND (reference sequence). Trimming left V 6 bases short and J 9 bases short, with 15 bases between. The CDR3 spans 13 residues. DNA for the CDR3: TGTGCCAGTAGAGGGGTGGGGATCTGGCCCCAGCATTTT. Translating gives CASRGVGIWPQHF.

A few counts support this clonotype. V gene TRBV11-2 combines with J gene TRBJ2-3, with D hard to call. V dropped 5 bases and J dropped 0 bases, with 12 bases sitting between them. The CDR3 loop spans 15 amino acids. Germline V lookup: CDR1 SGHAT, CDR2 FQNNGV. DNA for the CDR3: TGTGCCAGCAGCCAACAGATGCATAGCACAGATACGCAGTATTTT. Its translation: CASSQQMHSTDTQYF.

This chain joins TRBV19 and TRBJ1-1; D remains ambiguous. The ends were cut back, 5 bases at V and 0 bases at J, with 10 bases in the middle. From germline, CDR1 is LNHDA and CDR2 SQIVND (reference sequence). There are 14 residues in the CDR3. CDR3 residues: CASSRIGLNTEAFF. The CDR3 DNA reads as TGTGCCAGTAGTCGGATAGGGTTGAACACTGAAGCTTTCTTT.

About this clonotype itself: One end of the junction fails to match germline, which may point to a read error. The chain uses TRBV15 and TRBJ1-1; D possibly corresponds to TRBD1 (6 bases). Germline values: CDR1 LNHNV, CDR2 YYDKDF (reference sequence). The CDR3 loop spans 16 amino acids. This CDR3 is CVTSSIRGGMNTEAFF. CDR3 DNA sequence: TGTGTCACCAGCAGCATAAGGGGGGGCATGAACACTGAAGCTTTCTTT.

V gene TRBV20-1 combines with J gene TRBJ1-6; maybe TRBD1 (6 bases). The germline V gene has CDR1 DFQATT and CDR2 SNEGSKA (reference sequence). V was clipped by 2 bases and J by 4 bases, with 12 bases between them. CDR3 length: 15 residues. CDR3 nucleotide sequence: TGCAGTGCTAGAAGGGGGGTTGGGTATAATTCACCCCTCCACTTT. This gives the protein CSARRGVGYNSPLHF.

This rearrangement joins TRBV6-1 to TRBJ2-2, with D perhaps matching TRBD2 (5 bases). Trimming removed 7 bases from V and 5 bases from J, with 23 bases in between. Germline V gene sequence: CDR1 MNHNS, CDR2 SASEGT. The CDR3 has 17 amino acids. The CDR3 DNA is TGTGCCAGCACCACTCAACCTAGGACTGGGGTTACCGGGGAGCTGTTTTTT. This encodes CASTTQPRTGVTGELFF.

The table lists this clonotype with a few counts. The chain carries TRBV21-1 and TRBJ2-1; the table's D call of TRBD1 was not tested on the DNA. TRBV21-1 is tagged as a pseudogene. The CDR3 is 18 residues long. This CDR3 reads CASSQHEGQVSSYNEQFF. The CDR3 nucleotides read TGTGCCAGCAGCCAGCACGAGGGACAGGTGAGCTCCTACAATGAGCAGTTCTTC.